The T cell receptor (beta chain) under discussion was sequenced for a study of blood T cell repertoires in COVID-19. The overall study: The United States, Italy and Spain provided the acute and convalescent COVID-19 samples. Nucleic acid was either cDNA or gDNA, and it came from T cells, B-cell-depleted T cells, or PBMCs.

Trimming pared 0 bases from V and 0 bases from J, leaving 11 bases between. The CDR3 extends over 16 amino acids. The germline CDR1 and CDR2 sequences are MGHRA and YSYEKL. In the original processing: Scientists estimated how many nucleated cells there were by amplifying reference gene primers. Measured with immunoSEQ multiplex PCR; TCRdb has only the in-frame clones, and not every one. V and J calls and clone size are those listed in that table; D and trimming were worked out from the DNA. This sample has some 120,000 clones, with approximately 74% found just once. Sequenced: peripheral blood. The chain carries TRBV4-1 and TRBJ1-2; TRBD1 is a possible D gene (5 bases). The sequence was obtained from a man aged 55 to 70 with acute or convalescent COVID-19. This chain's CDR3 is CASSQEAGPTNYGYTF. CDR3 sequence (DNA): TGCGCCAGCAGCCAAGAGGCAGGGCCGACTAACTATGGCTACACCTTC.